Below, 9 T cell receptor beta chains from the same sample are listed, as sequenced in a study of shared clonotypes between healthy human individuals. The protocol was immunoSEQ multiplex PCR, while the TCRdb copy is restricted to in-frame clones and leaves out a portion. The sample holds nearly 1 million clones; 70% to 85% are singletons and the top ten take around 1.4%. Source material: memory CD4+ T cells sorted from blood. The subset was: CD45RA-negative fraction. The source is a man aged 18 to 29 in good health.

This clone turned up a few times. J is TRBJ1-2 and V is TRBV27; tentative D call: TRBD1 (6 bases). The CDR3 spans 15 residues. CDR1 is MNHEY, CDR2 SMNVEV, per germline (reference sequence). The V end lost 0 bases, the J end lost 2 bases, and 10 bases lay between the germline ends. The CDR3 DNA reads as TGTGCCAGCAGTTTATCGGGGGCGTTGAACTATGGCTACACCTTC. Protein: CASSLSGALNYGYTF.

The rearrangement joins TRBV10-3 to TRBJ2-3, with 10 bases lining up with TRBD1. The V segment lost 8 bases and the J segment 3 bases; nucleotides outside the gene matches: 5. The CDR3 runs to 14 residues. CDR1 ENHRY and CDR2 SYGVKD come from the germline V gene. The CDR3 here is CAISDRGVTDTQYF. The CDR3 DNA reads TGTGCCATCTCGGACAGGGGGGTTACAGATACGCAGTATTTT.

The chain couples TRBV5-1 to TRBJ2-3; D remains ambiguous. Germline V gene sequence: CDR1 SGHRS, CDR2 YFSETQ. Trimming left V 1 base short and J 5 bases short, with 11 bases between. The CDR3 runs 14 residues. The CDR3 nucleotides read TGCGCCAGCAGCTTGCTTGGGCCGGGAGATACGCAGTATTTT. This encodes CASSLLGPGDTQYF. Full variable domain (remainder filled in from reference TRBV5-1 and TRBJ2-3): KAGVTQTPRYLIKTRGQQVTLSCSPISGHRSVSWYQQTPGQGLQFLFEYFSETQRNKGNFPGRFSGRQFSNSRSEMNVSTLELGDSALYLCASSLLGPGDTQYFGPGTRLTVL.

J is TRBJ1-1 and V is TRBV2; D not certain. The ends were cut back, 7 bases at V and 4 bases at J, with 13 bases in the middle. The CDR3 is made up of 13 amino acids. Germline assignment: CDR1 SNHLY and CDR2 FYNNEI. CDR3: CASTELVSTEAFF. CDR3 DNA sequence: TGTGCCAGCACCGAGTTGGTATCCACTGAAGCTTTCTTT.

The CDR3 DNA is TGTGCCAGCAGTCCAGGGGGCCGCAAGAATCGGGAGCAGTACTTC. Amino acids: CASSPGGRKNREQYF. V usage is TRBV6-5 and J usage is TRBJ2-7; 8 bases map to TRBD1. J gave up 7 bases and V 5 bases, and 13 bases lay outside the gene matches. This CDR3 has 15 residues. CDR1 and CDR2 (germline): MNHEY, SVGAGI.

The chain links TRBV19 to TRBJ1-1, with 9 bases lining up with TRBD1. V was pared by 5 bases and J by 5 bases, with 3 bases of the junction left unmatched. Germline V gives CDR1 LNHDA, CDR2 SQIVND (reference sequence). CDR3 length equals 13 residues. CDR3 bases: TGTGCCAGTAGTGCCGACAGGGGGACTGAAGCTTTCTTT. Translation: CASSADRGTEAFF. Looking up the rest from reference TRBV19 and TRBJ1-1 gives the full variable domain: DGGITQSPKYLFRKEGQNVTLSCEQNLNHDAMYWYRQDPGQGLRLIYYSQIVNDFQKGDIAEGYSVSREKKESFPLTVTSAQKNPTAFYLCASSADRGTEAFFGQGTRLTVV.

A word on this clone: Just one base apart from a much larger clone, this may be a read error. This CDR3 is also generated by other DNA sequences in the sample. The CDR3 reads CASSTGQVSGNTIYF. DNA of the CDR3: TGTGCCAGTAGTACGGGACAGGTCTCTGGAAACACCATATATTTT. J is TRBJ1-3 and V is TRBV19, with 8 bases aligning to TRBD1. CDR3 size: 15 residues. Germline CDR1 is LNHDA and CDR2 is SQIVND (reference sequence). The J segment lost 0 bases and the V segment lost 4 bases, leaving 2 bases of the junction unmatched. Looking up the rest from reference TRBV19 and TRBJ1-3 gives the full variable domain: DGGITQSPKYLFRKEGQNVTLSCEQNLNHDAMYWYRQDPGQGLRLIYYSQIVNDFQKGDIAEGYSVSREKKESFPLTVTSAQKNPTAFYLCASSTGQVSGNTIYFGEGSWLTVV.

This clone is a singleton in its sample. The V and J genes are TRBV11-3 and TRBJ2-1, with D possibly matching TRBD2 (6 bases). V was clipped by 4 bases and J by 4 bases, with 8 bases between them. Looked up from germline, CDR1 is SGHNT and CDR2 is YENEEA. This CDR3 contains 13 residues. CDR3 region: CASSSGEYNEQFF. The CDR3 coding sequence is TGTGCCAGCAGCTCGGGAGAATACAATGAGCAGTTCTTC.

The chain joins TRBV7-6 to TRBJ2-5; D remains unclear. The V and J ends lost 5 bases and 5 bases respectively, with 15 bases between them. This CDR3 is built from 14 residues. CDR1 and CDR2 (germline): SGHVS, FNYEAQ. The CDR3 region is CASSPRRLHETQYF. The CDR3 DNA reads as TGTGCCAGCAGCCCCCGTAGGCTGCACGAGACCCAGTACTTC.